The clone carrying this T cell receptor beta chain was counted a few times. The time point: sample taken at primary tumor resection. The donor population consisted of more than 55 patients with untreated, early-stage non-small cell lung cancer. TCRdb reprocessed the 5' RACE reads via MiXCR and lists one record per CDR3 protein. This sample has approximately 40,000 distinct CDR3 sequences; under 7.5% occur once, and the top ten carry around 43%. These data come from a study of spatial heterogeneity in lung cancer. This CDR3 is 14 amino acids long. J lost 2 bases, V lost 3 bases, and 6 bases had no gene match. CDR1 and CDR2 (germline): DFQATT, SNEGSKA (reference sequence).

The specimen comprised PBMCs, sampled at surgery. The gene calls are TRBV20-1 and TRBJ1-2; 7 bases match TRBD1. This TCR was sampled from a female donor with early-stage non-small cell lung cancer. For the CDR3, the DNA is TGCAGTGCTAGGAGGAGGGGGCCCAACTATGGCTACACCTTC. It yields the protein CSARRRGPNYGYTF.